The 32 T cell receptor beta chains below all came from one sample that was sequenced in a study of T-cell reconstitution after alpha-beta-depleted transplantation in children. Preparation of the TCRbeta library was carried out with unique molecular identifiers. In TCRdb, the PCR reads were re-called with MiXCR into one record per CDR3 protein. The table shows over 300,000 distinct CDR3 sequences, with under 13% occurring only once. The specimen comprised PBMCs from the stem cell graft donor, sampled from the stem cell graft. The receptors shown here come from a human donor who donated a stem cell graft to a child with acute lymphoblastic leukemia.

The gene calls are TRBV6-2 or TRBV6-3 and TRBJ2-7; D possibly corresponds to TRBD1 (6 bases). Trimming cost V 8 bases and J 0 bases, with 14 bases left between them. CDR1 MNHEY and CDR2 SVGEGT come from the germline V gene. The CDR3 is 14 amino acids. This CDR3 is CASGSGEYSYEQYF. The CDR3 DNA reads as TGTGCCAGCGGATCAGGGGAATACTCCTACGAGCAGTACTTC.

This clonotype was found a few times. This chain's CDR3 is CASSQDPPDTQYF. CDR3 bases: TGTGCCAGCAGCCAAGACCCCCCAGATACGCAGTATTTT. The V gene is TRBV3-1, the J gene TRBJ2-3; D remains unclear. Trimming removed 0 bases at V and 4 bases at J, with 5 bases between. The CDR3 loop spans 13 amino acids. The germline V gene encodes CDR1 LGHDT and CDR2 YNNKEL (reference sequence).

This clonotype was seen only a few times. J is TRBJ2-1 and V is TRBV28, with 8 positions matching TRBD2. The CDR3 runs 16 residues. Germline V gene lookup returns CDR1 MDHEN and CDR2 SYDVKM. After removal of 8 bases from V and 6 bases from J, the junction contained 15 bases not matched to a gene. The CDR3 sequence is CASLAGGPTVPNEQFF. CDR3 coding DNA: TGTGCCAGCCTCGCGGGAGGACCTACAGTTCCCAATGAGCAGTTCTTC.

This clonotype showed up just a few times. The CDR3: CASSQGDSPYNEQFF. In DNA form, the CDR3 reads TGCGCCAGCAGCCAAGGGGACAGTCCCTACAATGAGCAGTTCTTC. The V call is TRBV4-1, the J call TRBJ2-1, with TRBD1 matching 7 bases. Germline loops: CDR1 MGHRA, CDR2 YSYEKL. This CDR3 spans 15 amino acids. The trim removed 1 base at V and 2 bases at J, leaving 2 bases unmatched.

In regard to this clonotype: The junction departs from the called germline gene at one end, perhaps through a read error. This chain uses TRBV7-8 with TRBJ2-2; 9 bases are a match to TRBD2. In germline, CDR1 is SGHVS, CDR2 FQNEAQ. The length of the CDR3 is 17 residues. DNA of the CDR3: TGTGCCACCAGCTTAGTTTCGCTAGCGGGACATAACGGGGAGCTGTTTTTT. This codes for CATSLVSLAGHNGELFF. Filled out from reference TRBV7-8 and TRBJ2-2, the complete variable domain reads GAGVSQSPRYKVAKRGQDVALRCDPISGHVSLFWYQQALGQGPEFLTYFQNEAQLDKSGLPSDRFFAERPEGSVSTLKIQRTQQEDSAVYLCATSLVSLAGHNGELFFGEGSRLTVL.

This clonotype was observed a few times. The chain recombines TRBV12-3 or TRBV12-4 with TRBJ2-3, with TRBD2 identical over 13 bases. The CDR3 length is 16 residues. The V and J ends lost 6 bases and 1 base, in that order; junction bases with no gene match: 4. CDR3 DNA sequence: TGTGCCAGCAGGAGGACTAGCGGGAGCCGCACAGATACGCAGTATTTT. The encoded protein is CASRRTSGSRTDTQYF.

V usage is TRBV12-3 or TRBV12-4 and J usage is TRBJ2-7; D may be TRBD1 or TRBD2 (6 bases each). This CDR3 has 14 residues. The V end was cut by 6 bases, the J end by 3 bases, with 15 bases between. CDR3 sequence reads: CASSFFRGGYEQYF. Here the CDR3 DNA reads TGTGCCAGCAGCTTCTTCAGGGGAGGCTACGAGCAGTACTTC.

Only a few counts were recorded for this clonotype. The chain is built from TRBV4-3 and TRBJ2-1, with TRBD2 identical over 9 bases. Germline trimming cut 0 bases from V and 7 bases from J; bases unmatched to any gene: 7. CDR3 length: 16 residues. Germline V gives CDR1 LGHNA, CDR2 YSLEER. CDR3 protein: CASSQDWGGRGNEQFF. CDR3 sequence (DNA): TGCGCCAGCAGCCAAGATTGGGGCGGGAGGGGGAATGAGCAGTTCTTC.

The chain couples TRBV4-1 to TRBJ2-3, with D possibly TRBD1 on 6 matching bases. The CDR3 runs to 15 residues. Per germline, CDR1 MGHRA and CDR2 YSYEKL. The V end lost 4 bases, the J end lost 1 base, and 12 bases lay between the germline ends. The CDR3 loop is CASSPQGWGTDTQYF. In DNA, the CDR3 is TGCGCCAGCAGCCCCCAGGGGTGGGGCACAGATACGCAGTATTTT.

A few counts support this clonotype. The rearrangement joins TRBV3-1 to TRBJ2-7; D possibly uses TRBD1 or TRBD2 (5 bases each). The V end was cut by 3 bases, the J end by 6 bases, with 18 bases between. CDR1 and CDR2 from the germline V gene are LGHDT and YNNKEL (reference sequence). CDR3 length: 15 amino acids. CDR3 sequence reads: CASSQVIGAAREQYF. The DNA of the CDR3 is TGTGCCAGCAGCCAGGTGATCGGGGCGGCCCGCGAGCAGTACTTC.

This clonotype was seen only a few times. The rearrangement links TRBV3-1 to TRBJ2-7; D is perhaps TRBD1 (5 bases). The ends were cut back, 0 bases at V and 3 bases at J, with 9 bases in the middle. This CDR3 is built from 14 residues. In germline, CDR1 is LGHDT, CDR2 YNNKEL (reference sequence). CDR3 nucleotide sequence: TGTGCCAGCAGCCAAGAGACAGCTTTCTACGAGCAGTACTTC. It is translated as CASSQETAFYEQYF.

This chain uses TRBV27 with TRBJ2-7; D tentatively fits TRBD1 or TRBD2 (5 bases each). The CDR3 totals 16 residues. Germline V CDR1 and CDR2: MNHEY, SMNVEV (reference sequence). With 5 bases removed from V and 0 bases from J, the gap between germline ends came to 17 bases. The CDR3 here is CASSRLSGTISYEQYF. The CDR3 DNA reads as TGTGCCAGCAGTCGCTTATCCGGGACCATCTCCTACGAGCAGTACTTC.

The chain combines TRBV12-3 or TRBV12-4 with TRBJ2-7; 11 bases map to TRBD2. Germline trimming cut 6 bases from V and 2 bases from J; bases unmatched to any gene: 15. The CDR3 has 18 residues. CDR3 sequence (DNA): TGTGCCAGCAGGGATACTAGCGGGGGTATCCGGGGAACCTACGAGCAGTACTTC. It specifies CASRDTSGGIRGTYEQYF.

The chain couples TRBV7-2 to TRBJ2-2; maybe TRBD1 (5 bases). Germline V gives CDR1 SGHTA, CDR2 FQGNSA. Trimming stripped 4 bases from V and 6 bases from J, with 9 bases between. The CDR3 runs to 13 residues. The chain's CDR3 is CASSSQGAGELFF. The CDR3, as DNA: TGTGCCAGCAGCTCTCAGGGCGCCGGGGAGCTGTTTTTT.

In this sample, this clonotype turned up a few times. CDR3 nucleotides: TGTGCCAGCATGAACGCCGGGACGGCGGGCTACGAGCAGTACTTC. Translation gives CASMNAGTAGYEQYF. J is TRBJ2-7 and V is TRBV28; TRBD1 or TRBD2 may be the D gene (5 bases each). The V gene's germline CDR1 is MDHEN and CDR2 SYDVKM. The CDR3 totals 15 residues. Trimming pared 7 bases from V and 3 bases from J, leaving 19 bases between.

This clonotype was recorded a few times. The V and J genes are TRBV28 and TRBJ2-7; D gene ambiguous. V lost 5 bases, J lost 2 bases, and 22 bases lay in between. This CDR3 has 17 residues. Germline V gene lookup returns CDR1 MDHEN and CDR2 SYDVKM. DNA for the CDR3: TGTGCCAGCAGTGCCGTTAGTGTGCCCGTGAGTCCCTACGAGCAGTACTTC. This encodes CASSAVSVPVSPYEQYF.

The chain uses TRBV27 and TRBJ1-5; D ambiguous. Germline CDR1 MNHEY, CDR2 SMNVEV (reference sequence). CDR3 size: 13 residues. V lost 4 bases and J lost 7, with 11 bases in between. The CDR3 DNA sequence: TGTGCCAGCAGTTACGGAGCGTGGCAGCCCCAGCATTTT. Protein sequence: CASSYGAWQPQHF.

This clonotype appeared a few times. J is TRBJ1-5 and V is TRBV27; 8 positions agree with TRBD1. This CDR3 contains 13 residues. The V gene's germline CDR1 is MNHEY and CDR2 SMNVEV (reference sequence). Trimming removed 5 bases from V and 9 bases from J; junction bases left unmatched: 6. CDR3 coding DNA: TGTGCCAGCAGTCCGGGACAGGACCTGCCCCAGCATTTT. It specifies CASSPGQDLPQHF.

This sequence joins TRBV28 and TRBJ1-3; 8 bases line up with TRBD1. J lost 5 bases, V lost 2 bases, and 17 bases had no gene match. This CDR3 has 19 residues. CDR1 is MDHEN, CDR2 SYDVKM, per germline. The CDR3 reads CASSLGYSRQGRSRNTIYF. CDR3 DNA sequence: TGTGCCAGCAGTTTAGGCTACTCTCGACAGGGGAGATCTCGAAACACCATATATTTT.

Ten or more counts support this clonotype. The chain carries TRBV9 and TRBJ1-1; D gene unclear. The CDR3 extends over 13 amino acids. Trimming left V 0 bases short and J 3 bases short, with 6 bases between. The V gene's germline CDR1 is SGDLS and CDR2 YYNGEE. CDR3 coding DNA: TGTGCCAGCAGCGTAGCGGGTTACACTGAAGCTTTCTTT. Residues: CASSVAGYTEAFF.

This clonotype appeared a few times. This sequence joins TRBV2 and TRBJ2-7; D call uncertain. This CDR3 is 15 amino acids long. Looked up from germline, CDR1 is SNHLY and CDR2 is FYNNEI. V was clipped by 0 bases and J by 5 bases, with 14 bases between them. The DNA of the CDR3 is TGTGCCAGCAGTGAAGCCCTGACAAGAGAGAACGAGCAGTACTTC. It translates to CASSEALTRENEQYF. The full variable domain, with the rest looked up from reference TRBV2 and TRBJ2-7, is EPEVTQTPSHQVTQMGQEVILRCVPISNHLYFYWYRQILGQKVEFLVSFYNNEISEKSEIFDDQFSVERPDGSNFTLKIRSTKLEDSAMYFCASSEALTRENEQYFGPGTRLTVT.

The gene calls are TRBV28 and TRBJ1-6; D might be TRBD1 (5 bases). Germline V gives CDR1 MDHEN, CDR2 SYDVKM. The germline V and J ends were trimmed by 5 bases and 4 bases, with 12 bases remaining between them. The CDR3 has 15 residues. CDR3 residues: CASSALTAYNSPLHF. CDR3 in DNA: TGTGCCAGCAGTGCATTGACAGCGTATAATTCACCCCTCCACTTT.

This clonotype was observed at least ten times. The chain couples TRBV5-1 to TRBJ1-3; the match to TRBD1 covers 7 bases. Germline loops: CDR1 SGHRS, CDR2 YFSETQ. V dropped 4 bases and J dropped 0; count of bases not matched to a gene: 10. The CDR3 sequence is 17 residues long. CDR3 region: CASSTQPGQSSGNTIYF. In DNA form, the CDR3 reads TGCGCCAGCAGCACTCAACCGGGACAGAGCTCTGGAAACACCATATATTTT.

This chain joins TRBV6-4 and TRBJ2-3; D could derive from TRBD1 or TRBD2 (5 bases each). The CDR3 runs to 15 residues. Germline lookup yields CDR1 MRHNA and CDR2 SNTAGT. V shed 3 bases and J shed 2 bases, with 12 bases lying between them. The CDR3 DNA follows: TGTGCCAGCAGTGAGGGGGACGGACACACAGATACGCAGTATTTT. Amino acids: CASSEGDGHTDTQYF.

A few counts support this clonotype. This rearrangement joins TRBV10-1 to TRBJ2-3; D is ambiguous. Germline V CDR1 and CDR2: WNHNN, SYGVQD (reference sequence). Trimming stripped 3 bases from V and 0 bases from J, with 10 bases between. The CDR3 sequence is 15 residues long. CDR3 sequence reads: CASSEGLGSTDTQYF. The CDR3 coding sequence is TGCGCCAGCAGTGAAGGCCTAGGTAGCACAGATACGCAGTATTTT.

The chain couples TRBV3-1 to TRBJ2-7, with a weak D call TRBD1 (6 bases). Germline-derived CDR1 and CDR2 are LGHDT and YNNKEL (reference sequence). This CDR3 has 17 residues. The germline V and J ends were trimmed by 6 bases and 5 bases, with 26 bases remaining between them. The CDR3 bases are TGTGCCAGCAGGCGAGGGGGTAGAGGGAATCTGAGCCACGAGCAGTACTTC. This translates into CASRRGGRGNLSHEQYF.

This clonotype was recorded a few times. V is TRBV9 and J is TRBJ1-1; 9 bases match TRBD1. The J segment lost 3 bases and the V segment lost 0 bases, leaving 3 bases of the junction unmatched. The CDR3 loop spans 15 amino acids. Germline V gene sequence: CDR1 SGDLS, CDR2 YYNGEE. The CDR3 loop is CASSVEWTGDTEAFF. As DNA, the CDR3 is TGTGCCAGCAGCGTAGAATGGACAGGGGACACTGAAGCTTTCTTT.

The genes are TRBV7-8 and TRBJ2-1, with 7 bases lining up with TRBD2. Trimming removed 5 bases from V and 1 base from J; junction bases left unmatched: 8. This CDR3 has 16 amino acids. The V gene's germline CDR1 is SGHVS and CDR2 FQNEAQ. CDR3 loop: CASSARLAVSYNEQFF. The CDR3 region has the DNA TGTGCCAGCAGCGCAAGGCTAGCGGTTTCCTACAATGAGCAGTTCTTC.

This chain joins TRBV6-1 and TRBJ2-3, with TRBD2 identical over 7 bases. Germline V lookup: CDR1 MNHNS, CDR2 SASEGT. V lost 5 bases and J lost 4; bases outside the gene matches: 12. CDR3 length: 16 amino acids. The CDR3 bases are TGTGCCAGCAGTCTCCCGCGGGAGAGATTGTCAGATACGCAGTATTTT. Encoded protein: CASSLPRERLSDTQYF.

This clonotype appeared a few times. V and J are TRBV24-1 and TRBJ2-7; the D gene could be TRBD1 or TRBD2 (5 bases each). Per the germline V gene, CDR1 is KGHDR and CDR2 is SFDVKD. This CDR3 comprises 15 residues. The V and J ends lost 3 bases and 1 base respectively, with 12 bases between them. The chain's CDR3 is CATSDGTDGSYEQYF. CDR3 nucleotide sequence: TGTGCCACCAGTGATGGGACGGATGGATCCTACGAGCAGTACTTC.

Only a few counts were recorded for this clonotype. The chain uses TRBV5-8 and TRBJ2-2; D may be TRBD1 (6 bases). Trimming removed 1 base at V and 0 bases at J, with 13 bases between. The germline V gene has CDR1 SGHTS and CDR2 YDEGEE. The CDR3 runs to 17 residues. The chain's CDR3 is CASSLQAGASNTGELFF. CDR3 nucleotides: TGTGCCAGCAGCTTGCAGGCAGGGGCGTCGAACACCGGGGAGCTGTTTTTT. Based on the CDR3 plus reference TRBV5-8 and TRBJ2-2, the full variable domain is EAGVTQSPTHLIKTRGQQATLRCSPISGHTSVYWYQQALGLGLQFLLWYDEGEERNRGNFPPRFSGRQFPNYSSELNVNALELEDSALYLCASSLQAGASNTGELFFGEGSRLTVL.

The V call is TRBV20-1, the J call TRBJ2-1, with 7 bases aligning to TRBD2. CDR1 is DFQATT, CDR2 SNEGSKA, per germline (reference sequence). CDR3 length equals 14 residues. Losses at the gene ends were 4 bases for V and 9 bases for J; bases not matched to a gene: 12. The CDR3 sequence is CSATPGRGRTEQFF. CDR3 DNA sequence: TGCAGTGCTACCCCGGGGCGCGGGAGAACTGAGCAGTTCTTC.